This is a list of T cell receptor beta chains from one sample in a study of shared clonotypes between healthy human individuals. Clones were sequenced by immunoSEQ multiplex PCR, and TCRdb holds only the in-frame ones, with some missing. The sample lists about 820,000 clones, 85% to 95% seen once, with approximately 25% in the top ten. The material sequenced was naive CD8+ T cells sorted from blood. These receptors were obtained from a man aged 30 to 39 in good health. Each CDR3 is given with its conserved first and last residue. Clone size is not always given. Where it is, it says once, few, many or a class for expanded clones.

clone_size | v_call | cdr3_length | cdr3_aa
. | TRBV18 | 18 | CASSPGWTEGPAHQPQHF
once | TRBV6-1 | 15 | CATPKGLAGPYEQYF
. | TRBV27 | 14 | CASSFADSSYEQYF
few | TRBV27 | 15 | CASSSGTGATGELFF
. | TRBV16 | 14 | CASSQSGGVDEQFF
once | TRBV5-1 | 16 | CASSLGLGQGSYEQYF
. | TRBV27 | 15 | CASSLRDRVDNEQFF
. | TRBV27 | 14 | CASSLAGGGDTQYF
once | TRBV7-9 | 14 | CASSLVGLADEQYF
few | TRBV5-1 | 16 | CASSLFDSGSTDTQYF
once | TRBV7-6 | 12 | CASSLGGGEAFF
. | TRBV27 | 14 | CASSYYRGSYEQYF
. | TRBV5-1 | 11 | CASSAGRELFF
. | TRBV5-1 | 15 | CASSLSGRAVETQYF
. | TRBV28 | 13 | CASRLGQATEAFF
. | TRBV7-2 | 14 | CASSSQQGREKLFF
. | TRBV25-1 | 13 | CASSDSTAYEQYF
once | TRBV11-2 | 14 | CASSLGGGGNEQFF
. | TRBV6-5 | 14 | CASSLAASSYEQYF
. | TRBV5-4 | 11 | CASSLANEQFF
. | TRBV9 | 16 | CASSVAAGISYNEQFF
. | TRBV5-1 | 14 | CASSFGGHDTEAFF
. | TRBV9 | 14 | CASSEKTGGTEAFF
. | TRBV6-6 | 12 | CASSQTQETQYF
. | TRBV29-1 | 15 | CSVRYTGVFSYEQYF
. | TRBV7-9 | 14 | CASSLAGVSYEQYF
. | TRBV9 | 16 | CASSVGGEFVDYGYTF
. | TRBV7-4 | 14 | CASSHGGNNQPQHF
. | TRBV5-1 | 15 | CASSLEPGQGRNEYF
. | TRBV6-5 | 15 | CASSYSRTGNTEAFF
. | TRBV7-9 | 14 | CASSSPGPLEEQYF
once | TRBV6-6 | 15 | CASSLRTSPYNEQFF
. | TRBV7-9 | 15 | CASSPSGTSYNEQFF
. | TRBV7-6 | 12 | CASGLAGNTIYF
. | TRBV7-9 | 16 | CASSPPGGRAAETQYF
. | TRBV10-2 | 16 | CASTAQVPGTNTEAFF
. | TRBV7-9 | 15 | CASSLAQDSSYGYTF
. | TRBV7-9 | 15 | CASSFGTSGTDTQYF
. | TRBV14 | 14 | CASSQLSISYEQYF
few | TRBV5-1 | 13 | CASSPLGDGEAFF
. | TRBV5-1 | 15 | CASSNPGTGGNEQYF
. | TRBV14 | 17 | CASSQDPRAGWLETQYF
. | TRBV30 | 13 | CAWEGTGKETQYF
. | TRBV29-1 | 14 | CSVVQLGQSYEQYF
. | TRBV27 | 15 | CASSYQGGGTYEQYF
. | TRBV29-1 | 15 | CSVAGFWGHDTEAFF
. | TRBV5-6 | 15 | CASREIRENTGELFF
few | TRBV7-9 | 19 | CASSPRTSGTFDSYNEQFF
. | TRBV2 | 15 | CASRALRDSDEKLFF
. | TRBV9 | 16 | CASSARDRGRTDTQYF
. | TRBV2 | 14 | CASSEEFRSDTQYF
. | TRBV6-1 | 13 | CASSLTGANVLTF
. | TRBV2 | 14 | CASRGGYVADTQYF
once | TRBV7-9 | 15 | CASSVKDRPRGEQFF